These 16 T cell receptor beta chains were sequenced from one sample in a study of regulatory T cells in long-lasting Graves disease. Time point described: newly diagnosed GD, antithyroid drugs for less than 3 months. Making the TCR library involved RNA that had been extracted from PBMCs. The authors built TCR beta libraries using iRepertoire HTBI primers and Arm-PCR of CDR3 regions. TCRdb reanalysed the multiplex PCR reads using MiXCR and keeps one entry per CDR3 protein. The sample has 420,000 or so distinct CDR3 sequences; roughly 15% are singletons. This sample was shared with a second study, whose subject was T cells in Graves' hyperthyroidism and ophthalmopathy.

The sample was peripheral blood mononuclear cells (PBMCs), taken at new diagnosis, from a patient treated with antithyroid drugs. Receptor source: a woman between 18 and 30 years old with Graves disease.

In its sample, this clonotype was seen many times. The chain has TRBV20-1 and TRBJ2-1; 9 nucleotides match TRBD2. This CDR3 has 14 amino acids. V shed 1 base and J 4 bases; nucleotides not matched to a gene: 2. Germline V CDR1 and CDR2: DFQATT, SNEGSKA (reference sequence). The CDR3 loop is CSARGLAGYNEQFF. The DNA for the CDR3 is TGCAGTGCTAGAGGGCTAGCGGGATACAATGAGCAGTTCTTC.

This clonotype was detected only a few times. The rearrangement links TRBV9 to TRBJ2-7; 14 positions agree with TRBD2. CDR1 and CDR2 (germline): SGDLS, YYNGEE. The CDR3 sequence is 19 residues long. V lost 5 bases, J lost 5 bases, and 18 bases stayed unmatched. The CDR3 sequence: CASSEDGTSGSGPPHEQYF. The CDR3 DNA is TGTGCCAGCAGTGAGGACGGGACTAGCGGGAGTGGGCCCCCCCACGAGCAGTACTTC.

This clonotype showed up many times. V usage is TRBV11-2 and J usage is TRBJ2-3; 9 bases are a match to TRBD2. This CDR3 is 16 amino acids long. Looked up from germline, CDR1 is SGHAT and CDR2 is FQNNGV. Trimming at V came to 1 base and at J to 2 bases, leaving 4 bases not matched to a gene. The CDR3: CASSLGPSGVTDTQYF. In DNA, the CDR3 is TGTGCCAGCAGCTTAGGTCCTAGCGGGGTCACAGATACGCAGTATTTT.

This clonotype was counted ten times or more. The chain carries TRBV6-5 and TRBJ1-1, with no clear D. Trimming took 2 bases from V and 0 from J, leaving 7 bases between them. The CDR3 length is 14 residues. Germline CDR1 reads MNHEY; CDR2 reads SVGAGI. In DNA form, the CDR3 reads TGTGCCAGCAGTTACCAGTTAATGAACACTGAAGCTTTCTTT. Its translation: CASSYQLMNTEAFF.

This sequence joins TRBV7-9 and TRBJ2-1; perhaps TRBD2 as D (6 bases). Germline CDR1 SEHNR, CDR2 FQNEAQ (reference sequence). This CDR3 region has 15 residues. V lost 4 bases and J lost 4, with 14 bases in between. In DNA, the CDR3 is TGTGCCAGCAGCTGGGGGGAAGGGGCATACAATGAGCAGTTCTTC. This sequence encodes CASSWGEGAYNEQFF.

This clonotype was counted a few times. This sequence joins TRBV18 and TRBJ2-4; D remains ambiguous. The germline CDR1 and CDR2 sequences are KGHSH and LQKENI. The V end lost 2 bases, the J end lost 2 bases, and 7 bases lay between the germline ends. The CDR3 has 14 amino acids. The CDR3 DNA reads as TGTGCCAGCTCACCAATCGGGCCCAAAAACATTCAGTACTTC. This translates into CASSPIGPKNIQYF. Drawing the rest from reference TRBV18 and TRBJ2-4, the complete variable domain is NAGVMQNPRHLVRRRGQEARLRCSPMKGHSHVYWYRQLPEEGLKFMVYLQKENIIDESGMPKERFSAEFPKEGPSILRIQQVVRGDSAAYFCASSPIGPKNIQYFGAGTRLSVL.

This clonotype has at least ten counts. V gene TRBV2 combines with J gene TRBJ1-1; 9 nucleotides agree with TRBD1. J was trimmed by 5 bases and V by 6 bases; bases with no gene match: 10. The CDR3 loop spans 15 amino acids. Germline V lookup: CDR1 SNHLY, CDR2 FYNNEI. The CDR3 loop is CASSPRDRALTEAFF. The CDR3 bases are TGTGCCAGCAGCCCTAGGGACAGGGCCTTGACTGAAGCTTTCTTT.

As for this clonotype: A read error may explain this, as a much larger clone is one base away. V gene TRBV11-1 combines with J gene TRBJ2-7; the D is unclear. The CDR3 is 15 residues long. Trimming pared 1 base from V and 0 bases from J, leaving 10 bases between. The germline V gene encodes CDR1 SGHAT and CDR2 FQDESV (reference sequence). The CDR3 is CASSLDMMSSYEQYF. The CDR3 nucleotides are TGTGCCAGCAGCTTAGATATGATGAGCTCCTACGAGCAGTACTTC.

This clonotype was recorded at least ten times. The chain has TRBV12-3 or TRBV12-4 and TRBJ1-5; TRBD1 is a possible D gene (6 bases). V was cut by 2 bases and J by 6 bases, with 11 bases left in between. The CDR3 contains 14 residues. CDR3 DNA sequence: TGTGCCAGCAGTTTATCAGGGGCCGGTCAGCCCCAGCATTTT. This translates into CASSLSGAGQPQHF.

This clonotype was picked up a small number of times. This sequence joins TRBV29-1 and TRBJ1-2, with D possibly being TRBD1 (5 bases). Trimming pared 6 bases from V and 1 base from J, leaving 9 bases between. Looked up from germline, CDR1 is SQVTM and CDR2 is ANQGSEA. CDR3 length: 12 amino acids. CDR3 sequence reads: CSVRQSNYGYTF. The CDR3, as DNA: TGCAGCGTCCGACAGAGTAACTATGGCTACACCTTC.

This clonotype showed up many times. The rearrangement uses TRBV29-1 and TRBJ2-1; possibly TRBD1 for D (5 bases). V lost 3 bases and J lost 8, with 8 bases in between. The CDR3 extends over 11 amino acids. Germline-derived CDR1 and CDR2 are SQVTM and ANQGSEA. CDR3: CSVDRVDEQFF. The CDR3 bases are TGCAGCGTTGACAGGGTCGATGAGCAGTTCTTC.

This clonotype came up many times. The gene calls are TRBV28 and TRBJ1-1, with no clear D. There are 15 residues in the CDR3. Deletions cut 4 bases from V and 6 bases from J, with 18 bases between. Germline CDR1 is MDHEN and CDR2 is SYDVKM. The DNA for the CDR3 is TGTGCCAGCAGTTCACAACCTGCCGGACGGGCTGAAGCTTTCTTT. It encodes CASSSQPAGRAEAFF. Full variable domain (missing parts from reference TRBV28 and TRBJ1-1): DVKVTQSSRYLVKRTGEKVFLECVQDMDHENMFWYRQDPGLGLRLIYFSYDVKMKEKGDIPEGYSVSREKKERFSLILESASTNQTSMYLCASSSQPAGRAEAFFGQGTRLTVV.

This clonotype has a count of ten or more. The V gene is TRBV6-5, the J gene TRBJ2-7, with 7 bases matching TRBD2. Germline values: CDR1 MNHEY, CDR2 SVGAGI. The J segment lost 4 bases and the V segment lost 0 bases, leaving 9 bases of the junction unmatched. The CDR3 is 16 residues long. In DNA form, the CDR3 reads TGTGCCAGCAGTTACTCGCGCGGGAGAGTGGAATACGAGCAGTACTTC. Translated, it gives CASSYSRGRVEYEQYF.

There are a few counts of this clonotype. The CDR3 reads CASSEDRRNSRNIQYF. In nucleotides, the CDR3 is TGTGCCAGCAGTGAAGACAGACGCAATTCGAGAAACATTCAGTACTTC. V usage is TRBV25-1 and J usage is TRBJ2-4; D may be TRBD1 (5 bases). CDR1 and CDR2 from the germline V gene are MGHDK and SYGVNS. The CDR3 runs 16 residues. Trimming left V 2 bases short and J 6 bases short, with 17 bases between.

Note on this clonotype: Because it lacks the conserved phenylalanine or tryptophan at the end, this CDR3 is likely a read error. V is TRBV5-1 and J is TRBJ2-1; 10 positions match TRBD1. The CDR3 spans 15 residues. CDR1 and CDR2 (germline): SGHRS, YFSETQ. With 0 bases clipped from V and 3 bases from J, the junction kept 0 bases outside the gene matches. This chain's CDR3 is CASSLGTGGYNEQFS. For the CDR3, the DNA is TGCGCCAGCAGCTTGGGGACAGGGGGCTACAATGAGCAGTTCTCC.

The rearrangement links TRBV24-1 to TRBJ1-4; possible D gene TRBD1, 5 bases. The CDR3 consists of 17 residues. CDR1 KGHDR and CDR2 SFDVKD come from the germline V gene. Trimming removed 4 bases at V and 3 bases at J, with 17 bases between. CDR3 sequence (DNA): TGTGCCACCAGTGACAACGACCCAGGGTTGGCTAATGAAAAACTGTTTTTT. This sequence encodes CATSDNDPGLANEKLFF.